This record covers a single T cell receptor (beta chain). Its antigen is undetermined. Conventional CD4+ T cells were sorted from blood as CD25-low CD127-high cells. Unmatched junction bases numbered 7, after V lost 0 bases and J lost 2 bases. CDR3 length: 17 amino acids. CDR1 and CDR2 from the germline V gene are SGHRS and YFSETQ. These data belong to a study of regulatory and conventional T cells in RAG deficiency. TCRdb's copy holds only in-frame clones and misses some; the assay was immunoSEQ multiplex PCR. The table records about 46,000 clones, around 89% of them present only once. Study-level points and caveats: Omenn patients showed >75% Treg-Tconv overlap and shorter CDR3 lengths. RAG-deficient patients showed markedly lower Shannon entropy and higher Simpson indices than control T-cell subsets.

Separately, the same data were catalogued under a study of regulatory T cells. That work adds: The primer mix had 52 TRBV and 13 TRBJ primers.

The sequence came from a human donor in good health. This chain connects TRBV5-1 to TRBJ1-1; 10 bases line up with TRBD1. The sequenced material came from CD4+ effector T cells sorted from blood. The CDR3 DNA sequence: TGCGCCAGCAGCTTGGGGAGGGTGACAGGGGGCAACACTGAAGCTTTCTTT. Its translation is CASSLGRVTGGNTEAFF.